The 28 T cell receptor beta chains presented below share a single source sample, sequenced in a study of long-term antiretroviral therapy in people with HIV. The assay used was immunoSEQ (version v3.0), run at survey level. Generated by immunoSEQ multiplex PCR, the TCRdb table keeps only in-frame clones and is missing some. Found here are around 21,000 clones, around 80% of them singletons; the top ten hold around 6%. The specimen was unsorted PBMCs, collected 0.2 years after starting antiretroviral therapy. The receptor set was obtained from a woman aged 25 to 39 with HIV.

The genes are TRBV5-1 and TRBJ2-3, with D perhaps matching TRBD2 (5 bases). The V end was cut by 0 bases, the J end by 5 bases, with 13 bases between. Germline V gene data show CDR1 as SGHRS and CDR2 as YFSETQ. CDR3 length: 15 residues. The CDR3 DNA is TGCGCCAGCAGCTTGGCTGCTCTGGGGAGAGATACGCAGTATTTT. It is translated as CASSLAALGRDTQYF.

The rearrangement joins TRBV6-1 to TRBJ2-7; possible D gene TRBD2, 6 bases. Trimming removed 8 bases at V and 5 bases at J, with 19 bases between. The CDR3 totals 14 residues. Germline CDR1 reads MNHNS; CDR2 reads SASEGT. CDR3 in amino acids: CASSPGDRPNEQYV. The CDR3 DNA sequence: TGTGCCAGCTCCCCGGGAGACCGCCCCAACGAGCAGTACGTC.

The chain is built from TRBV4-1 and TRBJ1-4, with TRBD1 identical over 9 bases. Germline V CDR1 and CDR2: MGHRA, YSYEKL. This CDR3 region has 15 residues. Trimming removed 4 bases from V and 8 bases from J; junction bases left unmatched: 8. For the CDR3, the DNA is TGCGCCAGCAGCCTATCGGGACAGGGACGCGAAAAACTGTTTTTT. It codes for CASSLSGQGREKLFF.

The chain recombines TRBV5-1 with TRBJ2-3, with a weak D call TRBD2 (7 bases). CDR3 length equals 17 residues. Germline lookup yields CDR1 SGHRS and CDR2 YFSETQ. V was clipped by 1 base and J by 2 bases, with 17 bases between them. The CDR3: CASSLRKRGADTDTQYF. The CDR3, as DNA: TGCGCCAGCAGCTTGAGAAAACGGGGGGCCGACACAGATACGCAGTATTTT.

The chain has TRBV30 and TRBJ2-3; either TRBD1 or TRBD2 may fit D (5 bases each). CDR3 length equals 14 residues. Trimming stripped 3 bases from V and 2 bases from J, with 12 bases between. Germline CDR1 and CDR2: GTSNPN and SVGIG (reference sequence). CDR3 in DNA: TGTGCCTGGAGCGGGGCCGGGTTCACAGATACGCAGTATTTT. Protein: CAWSGAGFTDTQYF.

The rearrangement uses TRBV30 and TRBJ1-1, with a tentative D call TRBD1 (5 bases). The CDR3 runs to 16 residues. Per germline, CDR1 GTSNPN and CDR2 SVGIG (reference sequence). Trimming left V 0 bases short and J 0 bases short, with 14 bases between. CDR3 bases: TGTGCCTGGAGTGTAATTGCAGGGCTCATGAACACTGAAGCTTTCTTT. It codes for CAWSVIAGLMNTEAFF. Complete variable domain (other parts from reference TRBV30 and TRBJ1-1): SQTIHQWPATLVQPVGSPLSLECTVEGTSNPNLYWYRQAAGRGLQLLFYSVGIGQISSEVPQNLSASRPQDRQFILSSKKLLLSDSGFYLCAWSVIAGLMNTEAFFGQGTRLTVV.

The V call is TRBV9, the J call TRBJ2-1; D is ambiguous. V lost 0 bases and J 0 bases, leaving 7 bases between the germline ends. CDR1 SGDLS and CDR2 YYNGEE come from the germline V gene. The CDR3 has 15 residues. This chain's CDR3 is CASSVGPASYNEQFF. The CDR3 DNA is TGTGCCAGCAGCGTAGGGCCAGCCTCCTACAATGAGCAGTTCTTC.

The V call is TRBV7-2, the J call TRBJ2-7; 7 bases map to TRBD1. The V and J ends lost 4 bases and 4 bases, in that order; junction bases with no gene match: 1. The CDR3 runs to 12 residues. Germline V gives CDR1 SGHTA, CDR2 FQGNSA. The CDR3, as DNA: TGTGCCAGCAGCTCGACAGGGTACGAGCAGTACTTC. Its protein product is CASSSTGYEQYF. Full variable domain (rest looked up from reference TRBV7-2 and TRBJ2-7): GAGVSQSPSNKVTEKGKDVELRCDPISGHTALYWYRQSLGQGLEFLIYFQGNSAPDKSGLPSDRFSAERTGGSVSTLTIQRTQQEDSAVYLCASSSTGYEQYFGPGTRLTVT.

The CDR3 DNA is TGTGCCAGCAGTTCCACGAGGGGGGGAGGTCAGCCCCAGCATTTT. Protein product: CASSSTRGGGQPQHF. The chain links TRBV6-5 to TRBJ1-5; D is perhaps TRBD1 (6 bases). The CDR3 length is 15 residues. V shed 4 bases and J shed 6 bases, with 16 bases lying between them. The germline V gene encodes CDR1 MNHEY and CDR2 SVGAGI.

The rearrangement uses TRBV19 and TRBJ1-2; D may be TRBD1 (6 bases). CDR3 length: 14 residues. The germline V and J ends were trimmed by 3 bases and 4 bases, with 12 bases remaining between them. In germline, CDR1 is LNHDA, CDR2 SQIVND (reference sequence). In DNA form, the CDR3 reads TGTGCCAGTAGTATGGCAGGGGTGGCCTATGGCTACACCTTC. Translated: CASSMAGVAYGYTF.

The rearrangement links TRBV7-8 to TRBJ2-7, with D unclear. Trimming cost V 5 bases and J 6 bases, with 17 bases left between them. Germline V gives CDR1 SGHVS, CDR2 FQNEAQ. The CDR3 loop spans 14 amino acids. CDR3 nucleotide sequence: TGTGCCAGCAGCCCCCAGCCCCTCCTACGCGAGCAGTACGTC. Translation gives CASSPQPLLREQYV.

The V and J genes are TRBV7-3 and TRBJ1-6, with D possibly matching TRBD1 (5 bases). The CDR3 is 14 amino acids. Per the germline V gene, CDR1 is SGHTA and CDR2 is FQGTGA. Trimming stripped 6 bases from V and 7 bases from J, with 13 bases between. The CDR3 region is CASSWGPKNSPLHF. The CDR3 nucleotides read TGTGCCAGCAGTTGGGGACCAAAGAATTCACCCCTCCACTTT.

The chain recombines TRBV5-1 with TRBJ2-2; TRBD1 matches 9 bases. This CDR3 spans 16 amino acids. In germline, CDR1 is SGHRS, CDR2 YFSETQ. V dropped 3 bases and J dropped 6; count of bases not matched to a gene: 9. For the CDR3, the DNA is TGCGCCAGCAGCTCTGGCCGGGACAGGGTCTCCGGGGAGCTGTTTTTT. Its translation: CASSSGRDRVSGELFF.

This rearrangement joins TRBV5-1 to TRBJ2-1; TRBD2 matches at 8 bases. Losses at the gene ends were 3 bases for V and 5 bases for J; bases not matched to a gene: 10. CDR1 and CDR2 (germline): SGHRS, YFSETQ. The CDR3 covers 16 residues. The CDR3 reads CASSSWTSQAHNEQFF. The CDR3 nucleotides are TGCGCCAGCAGCTCCTGGACTAGCCAGGCCCACAATGAGCAGTTCTTC. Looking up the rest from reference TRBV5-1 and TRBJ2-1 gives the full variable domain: KAGVTQTPRYLIKTRGQQVTLSCSPISGHRSVSWYQQTPGQGLQFLFEYFSETQRNKGNFPGRFSGRQFSNSRSEMNVSTLELGDSALYLCASSSWTSQAHNEQFFGPGTRLTVL.

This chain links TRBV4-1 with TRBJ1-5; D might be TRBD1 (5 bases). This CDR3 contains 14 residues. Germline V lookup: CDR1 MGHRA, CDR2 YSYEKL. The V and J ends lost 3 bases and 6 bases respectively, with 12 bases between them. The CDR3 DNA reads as TGCGCCAGCAGCCAGGGGGTAGTGGGTCAGCCCCAGCATTTT. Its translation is CASSQGVVGQPQHF.

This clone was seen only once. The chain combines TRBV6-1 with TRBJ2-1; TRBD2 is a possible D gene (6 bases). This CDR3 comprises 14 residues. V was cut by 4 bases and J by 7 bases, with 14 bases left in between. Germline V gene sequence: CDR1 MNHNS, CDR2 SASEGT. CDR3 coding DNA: TGTGCCAGCAGTGGGGACTCAAGTGGGAATGAGCAGTTCTTC. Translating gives CASSGDSSGNEQFF.

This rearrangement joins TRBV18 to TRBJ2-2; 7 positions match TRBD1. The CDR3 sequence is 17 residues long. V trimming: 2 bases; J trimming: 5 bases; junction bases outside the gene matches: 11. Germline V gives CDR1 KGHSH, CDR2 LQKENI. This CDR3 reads CASSPDGQVKVTGELFF. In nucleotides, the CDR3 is TGTGCCAGCTCACCAGACGGACAGGTTAAGGTTACCGGGGAGCTGTTTTTT.

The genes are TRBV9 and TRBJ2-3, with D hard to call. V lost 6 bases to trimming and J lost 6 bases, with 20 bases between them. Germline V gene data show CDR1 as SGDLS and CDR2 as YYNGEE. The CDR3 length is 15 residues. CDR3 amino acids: CASTVLGQDLDTQYF. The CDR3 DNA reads TGTGCCAGCACGGTGTTAGGTCAGGACCTGGATACGCAGTATTTT.

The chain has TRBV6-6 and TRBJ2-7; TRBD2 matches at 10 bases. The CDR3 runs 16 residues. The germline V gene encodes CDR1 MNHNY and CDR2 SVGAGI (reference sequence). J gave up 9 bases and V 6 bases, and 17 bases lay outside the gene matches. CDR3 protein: CASSQISLAGGGGQYV. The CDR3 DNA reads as TGTGCCAGCAGCCAAATAAGCTTAGCGGGGGGCGGTGGGCAGTACGTC.

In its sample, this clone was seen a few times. The CDR3 coding sequence is TGTGCCAGTCAGAAGGGTCTGTCTTCACCCCTCCACTTT. As protein: CASQKGLSSPLHF. J is TRBJ1-6 and V is TRBV27; D ambiguous. The germline V and J ends were trimmed by 9 bases and 9 bases, with 15 bases remaining between them. The CDR3 runs 13 residues. Germline V gene sequence: CDR1 MNHEY, CDR2 SMNVEV (reference sequence).

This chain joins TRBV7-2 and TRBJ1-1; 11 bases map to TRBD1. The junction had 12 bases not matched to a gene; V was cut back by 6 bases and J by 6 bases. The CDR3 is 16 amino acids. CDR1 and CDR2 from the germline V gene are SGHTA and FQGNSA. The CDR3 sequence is CASRPDRGLRDAEAFF. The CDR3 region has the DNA TGTGCCAGCAGACCGGACAGGGGGCTACGGGATGCTGAAGCTTTCTTT.

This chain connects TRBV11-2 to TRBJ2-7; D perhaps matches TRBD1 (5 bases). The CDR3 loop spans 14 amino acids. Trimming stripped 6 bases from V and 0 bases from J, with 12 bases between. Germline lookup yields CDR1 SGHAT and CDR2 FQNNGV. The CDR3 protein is CASRRTGSSYEQYF. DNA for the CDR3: TGTGCCAGCAGGCGAACAGGTTCCTCCTACGAGCAGTACTTC.

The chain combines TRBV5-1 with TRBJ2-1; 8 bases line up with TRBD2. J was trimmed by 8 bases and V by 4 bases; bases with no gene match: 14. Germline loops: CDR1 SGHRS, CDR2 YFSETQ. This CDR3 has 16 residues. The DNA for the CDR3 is TGCGCCAGCAGCCGGGGGCCGGGACTAGGCGAGGATGAGCAGTTCTTC. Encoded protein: CASSRGPGLGEDEQFF.

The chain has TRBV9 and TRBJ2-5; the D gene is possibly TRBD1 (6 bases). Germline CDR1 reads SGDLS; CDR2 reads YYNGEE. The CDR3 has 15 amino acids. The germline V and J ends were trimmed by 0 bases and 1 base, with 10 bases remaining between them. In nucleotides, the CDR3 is TGTGCCAGCAGCGTAGCCGGACAGCTCCAAGAGACCCAGTACTTC. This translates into CASSVAGQLQETQYF. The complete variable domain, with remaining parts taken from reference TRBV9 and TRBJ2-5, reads DSGVTQTPKHLITATGQRVTLRCSPRSGDLSVYWYQQSLDQGLQFLIQYYNGEERAKGNILERFSAQQFPDLHSELNLSSLELGDSALYFCASSVAGQLQETQYFGPGTRLLVL.

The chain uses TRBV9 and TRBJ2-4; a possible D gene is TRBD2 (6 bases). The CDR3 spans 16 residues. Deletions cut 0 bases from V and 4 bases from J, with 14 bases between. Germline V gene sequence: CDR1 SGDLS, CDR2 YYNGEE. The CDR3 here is CASSVAGDHSKNIQYF. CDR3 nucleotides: TGTGCCAGCAGCGTAGCGGGGGACCACTCAAAAAACATTCAGTACTTC.

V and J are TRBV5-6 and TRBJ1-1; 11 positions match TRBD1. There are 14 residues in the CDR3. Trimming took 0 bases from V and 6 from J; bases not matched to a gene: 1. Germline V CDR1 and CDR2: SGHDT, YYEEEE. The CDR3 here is CASSLGTGGAEAFF. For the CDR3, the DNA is TGTGCCAGCAGCTTGGGGACAGGGGGCGCTGAAGCTTTCTTT.

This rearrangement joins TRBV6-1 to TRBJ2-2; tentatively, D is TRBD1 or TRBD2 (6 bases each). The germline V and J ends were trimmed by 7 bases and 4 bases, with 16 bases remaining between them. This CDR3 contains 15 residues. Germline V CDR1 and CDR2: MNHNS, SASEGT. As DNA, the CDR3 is TGTGCCAGCAAATCGGAGGGGGTGAGCACCGGGGAGCTGTTTTTT. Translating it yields CASKSEGVSTGELFF.

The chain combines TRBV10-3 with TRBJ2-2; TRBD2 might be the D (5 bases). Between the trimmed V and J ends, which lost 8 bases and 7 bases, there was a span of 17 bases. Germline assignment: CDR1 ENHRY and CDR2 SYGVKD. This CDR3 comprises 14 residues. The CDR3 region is CAIGSWGVDGELFF. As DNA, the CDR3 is TGTGCCATCGGTTCTTGGGGAGTGGACGGGGAGCTGTTTTTT.